This T cell receptor beta chain appears in the sequencing data of a study of OX40 agonist ivuxolimab in advanced cancers. Overall study context: Intravenous ivuxolimab was administered to patients every 2 weeks at 0.01 to 10 mg/kg.

The protocol was immunoSEQ multiplex PCR, while the TCRdb copy is restricted to in-frame clones and leaves out a portion. The data contain tens of thousands of clones, approximately 84% of them seen just once; the ten biggest clones take up about 7.3%. Between the trimmed V and J ends, which lost 2 bases and 1 base, there was a span of 10 bases. The CDR3 covers 14 residues. Germline V lookup: CDR1 SGHRS, CDR2 YFSETQ. Sequences were derived from CD4+ or CD8+ T cells sorted from blood, sampled in a trial of the OX40 agonist ivuxolimab. The chain combines TRBV5-1 with TRBJ2-7; D may be TRBD1 or TRBD2 (5 bases each). The receptor was derived from an adult with an advanced solid tumor such as melanoma, head and neck, liver or kidney cancer. The CDR3 coding sequence is TGCGCCAGCAGCTTCATTGGGGGATCCTACGAGCAGTACTTC. Its protein is CASSFIGGSYEQYF.